The source of this T cell receptor (beta chain) is a study of response to subunit inactivated influenza vaccine. Concerning this clonotype itself: Its antigen remains unidentified.

V was cut by 10 bases and J by 4 bases, with 19 bases left in between. The CDR3 extends over 14 amino acids. Germline assignment: CDR1 MDHEN and CDR2 SYDVKM. One entry per CDR3 protein results from TCRdb running MiXCR on the RT-PCR reads. The table lists more than 200,000 distinct CDR3 sequences, more than 9% of them singletons. Regarding the study as a whole: Authors suggested seasonal influenza vaccinations each recruit few new T cells.

V usage is TRBV28 and J usage is TRBJ1-1; TRBD1 is a possible D gene (6 bases). This TCR derives from a man between 45 and 60 years old who received an inactivated influenza vaccine. Specimen: non-naive T cells sorted from PBMCs, collected approximately 15 days before vaccination. The DNA of the CDR3 is TGTGCCACCAGAGCGGTCGAGGGGGGCACTGAAGCTTTCTTT. Protein: CATRAVEGGTEAFF. Complete variable domain (other parts from reference TRBV28 and TRBJ1-1): DVKVTQSSRYLVKRTGEKVFLECVQDMDHENMFWYRQDPGLGLRLIYFSYDVKMKEKGDIPEGYSVSREKKERFSLILESASTNQTSMYLCATRAVEGGTEAFFGQGTRLTVV.